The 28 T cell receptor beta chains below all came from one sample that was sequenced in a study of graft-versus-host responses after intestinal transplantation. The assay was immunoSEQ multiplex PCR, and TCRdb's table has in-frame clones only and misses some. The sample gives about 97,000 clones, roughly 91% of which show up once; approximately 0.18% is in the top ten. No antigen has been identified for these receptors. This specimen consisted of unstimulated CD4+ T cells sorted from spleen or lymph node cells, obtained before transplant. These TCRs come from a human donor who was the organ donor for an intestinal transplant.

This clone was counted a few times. CDR3 DNA sequence: TGTGCCAGCAGTGAACTCGCCTATAGCAATCAGCCCCAGCATTTT. Translation: CASSELAYSNQPQHF. This sequence joins TRBV6-1 and TRBJ1-5; no reliable D call. CDR3 size: 15 residues. Per the germline V gene, CDR1 is MNHNS and CDR2 is SASEGT. The germline V and J ends were trimmed by 2 bases and 0 bases, with 8 bases remaining between them.

CDR3 coding DNA: TGCGCCAGCAGCCAAGACAGTTCACCCCTCCACTTT. Its protein is CASSQDSSPLHF. This chain connects TRBV4-3 to TRBJ1-6; D not certain. Trimming pared 0 bases from V and 9 bases from J, leaving 3 bases between. Germline V CDR1 and CDR2: LGHNA, YSLEER. This CDR3 has 12 amino acids.

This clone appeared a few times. CDR3 DNA sequence: TGTGCCAGCAGCTTGGCCGGGGACAGTCGGGGCGAGCAGTACTTC. Translated, it gives CASSLAGDSRGEQYF. The rearrangement uses TRBV5-4 and TRBJ2-7, with 7 nucleotides matching TRBD1. V trimming: 0 bases; J trimming: 6 bases; junction bases outside the gene matches: 9. This CDR3 comprises 15 residues. The V gene's germline CDR1 is SGHNT and CDR2 YYREEE (reference sequence).

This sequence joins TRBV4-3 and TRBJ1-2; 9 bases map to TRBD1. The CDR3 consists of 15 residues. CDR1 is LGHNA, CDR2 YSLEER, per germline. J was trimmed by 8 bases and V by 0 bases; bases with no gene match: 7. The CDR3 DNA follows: TGCGCCAGCAGCCAAGACCGGGACAGGGTCTTCGGCTACACCTTC. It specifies CASSQDRDRVFGYTF.

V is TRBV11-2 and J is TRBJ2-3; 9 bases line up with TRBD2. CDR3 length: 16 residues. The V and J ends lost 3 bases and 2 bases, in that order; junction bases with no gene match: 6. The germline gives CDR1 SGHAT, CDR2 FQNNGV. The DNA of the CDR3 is TGTGCCAGCAGCTTCGTCGCGGGGGGGCTCACAGATACGCAGTATTTT. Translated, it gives CASSFVAGGLTDTQYF.

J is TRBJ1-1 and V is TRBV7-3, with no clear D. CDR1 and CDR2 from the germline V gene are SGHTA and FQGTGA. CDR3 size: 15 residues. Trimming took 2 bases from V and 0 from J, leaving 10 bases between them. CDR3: CASSLSGGMNTEAFF. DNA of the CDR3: TGTGCCAGCAGCTTATCCGGAGGCATGAACACTGAAGCTTTCTTT. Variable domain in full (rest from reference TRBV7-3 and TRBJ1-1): GAGVSQTPSNKVTEKGKYVELRCDPISGHTALYWYRQSLGQGPEFLIYFQGTGAADDSGLPNDRFFAVRPEGSVSTLKIQRTERGDSAVYLCASSLSGGMNTEAFFGQGTRLTVV.

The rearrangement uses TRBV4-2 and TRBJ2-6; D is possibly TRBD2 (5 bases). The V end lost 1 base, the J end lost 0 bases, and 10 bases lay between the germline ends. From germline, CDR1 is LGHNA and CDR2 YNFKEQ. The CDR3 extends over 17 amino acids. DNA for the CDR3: TGTGCCAGCAGCCAAGCGGGAACCGACTCTGGGGCCAACGTCCTGACTTTC. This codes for CASSQAGTDSGANVLTF.

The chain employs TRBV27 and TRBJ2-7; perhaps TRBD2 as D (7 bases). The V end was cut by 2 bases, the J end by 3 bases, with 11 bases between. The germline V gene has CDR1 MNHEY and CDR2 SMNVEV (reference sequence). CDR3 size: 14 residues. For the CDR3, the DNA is TGTGCCAGCAGTTTAAAGGGGGAGGGCTACGAGCAGTACTTC. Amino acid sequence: CASSLKGEGYEQYF.

DNA of the CDR3: TGCGCCAGCAGCACATCCGGGACTAGCGGTTTAAAGACCCAGTACTTC. Translating it yields CASSTSGTSGLKTQYF. The chain employs TRBV5-1 and TRBJ2-5; 11 nucleotides agree with TRBD2. The V and J ends lost 4 bases and 6 bases, in that order; junction bases with no gene match: 11. CDR1 and CDR2 (germline): SGHRS, YFSETQ. The CDR3 sequence is 16 residues long.

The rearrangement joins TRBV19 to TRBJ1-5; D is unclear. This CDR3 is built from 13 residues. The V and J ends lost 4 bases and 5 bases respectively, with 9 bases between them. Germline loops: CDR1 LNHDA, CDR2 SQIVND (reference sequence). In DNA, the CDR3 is TGTGCCAGTAGTACTCGCTCGGATCAGCCCCAGCATTTT. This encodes CASSTRSDQPQHF.

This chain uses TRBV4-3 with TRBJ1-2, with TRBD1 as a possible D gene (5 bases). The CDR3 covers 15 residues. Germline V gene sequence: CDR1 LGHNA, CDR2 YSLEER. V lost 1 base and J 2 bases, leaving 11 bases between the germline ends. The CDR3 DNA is TGCGCCAGCAGCCAAGCGTTGCGGACAAACTATGGCTACACCTTC. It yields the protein CASSQALRTNYGYTF.

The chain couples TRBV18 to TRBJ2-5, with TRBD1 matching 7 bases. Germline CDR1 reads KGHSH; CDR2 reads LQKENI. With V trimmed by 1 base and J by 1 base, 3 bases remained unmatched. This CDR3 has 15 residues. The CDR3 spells CASSPLGTAQETQYF. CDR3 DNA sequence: TGTGCCAGCTCACCACTAGGGACAGCCCAAGAGACCCAGTACTTC.

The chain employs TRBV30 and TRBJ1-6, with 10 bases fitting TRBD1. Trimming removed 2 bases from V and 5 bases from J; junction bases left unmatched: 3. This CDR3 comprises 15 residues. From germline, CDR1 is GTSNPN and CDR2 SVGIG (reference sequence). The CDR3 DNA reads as TGTGCCTGGAGTTACGGACAGGGGGATAATTCACCCCTCCACTTT. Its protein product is CAWSYGQGDNSPLHF.

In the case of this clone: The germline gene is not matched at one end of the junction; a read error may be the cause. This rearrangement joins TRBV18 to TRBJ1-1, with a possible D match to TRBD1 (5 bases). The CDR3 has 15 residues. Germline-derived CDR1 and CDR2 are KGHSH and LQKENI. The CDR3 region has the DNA TGTGCCGGCTCAGCACTGGCGGGGGGGAACACTGAAGCTTTCTTT. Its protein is CAGSALAGGNTEAFF.

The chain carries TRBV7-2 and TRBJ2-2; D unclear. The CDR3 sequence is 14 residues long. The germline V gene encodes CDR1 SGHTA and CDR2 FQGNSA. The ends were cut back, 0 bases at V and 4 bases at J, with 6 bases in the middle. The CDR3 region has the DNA TGTGCCAGCAGCTTAGCGGAGACCACCGGGGAGCTGTTTTTT. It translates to CASSLAETTGELFF.

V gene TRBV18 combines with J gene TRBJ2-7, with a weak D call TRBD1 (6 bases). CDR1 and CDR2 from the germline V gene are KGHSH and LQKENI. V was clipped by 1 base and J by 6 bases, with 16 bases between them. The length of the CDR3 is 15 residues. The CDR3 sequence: CASSPLSRGAGEQYF. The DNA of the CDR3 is TGTGCCAGCTCACCACTTTCCAGGGGTGCTGGCGAGCAGTACTTC.

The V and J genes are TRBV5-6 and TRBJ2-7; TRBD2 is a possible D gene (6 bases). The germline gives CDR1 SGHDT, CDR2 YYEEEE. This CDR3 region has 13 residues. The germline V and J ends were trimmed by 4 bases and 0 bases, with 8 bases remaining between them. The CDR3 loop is CASSAGGSYEQYF. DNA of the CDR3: TGTGCCAGCAGCGCCGGGGGCTCCTACGAGCAGTACTTC.

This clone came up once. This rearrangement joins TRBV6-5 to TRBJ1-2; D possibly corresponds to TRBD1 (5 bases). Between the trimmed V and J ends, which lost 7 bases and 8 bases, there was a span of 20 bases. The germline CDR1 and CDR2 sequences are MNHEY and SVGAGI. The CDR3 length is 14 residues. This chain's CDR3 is CASKLQIKAGGYTF. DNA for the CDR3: TGTGCCAGCAAGCTACAGATAAAGGCAGGGGGCTACACCTTC.

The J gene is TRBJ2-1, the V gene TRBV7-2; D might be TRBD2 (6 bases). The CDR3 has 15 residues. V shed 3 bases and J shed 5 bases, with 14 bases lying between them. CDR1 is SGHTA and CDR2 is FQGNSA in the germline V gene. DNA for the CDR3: TGTGCCAGCAGCTTTAGCGGCCAAGTAAACAATGAGCAGTTCTTC. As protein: CASSFSGQVNNEQFF.

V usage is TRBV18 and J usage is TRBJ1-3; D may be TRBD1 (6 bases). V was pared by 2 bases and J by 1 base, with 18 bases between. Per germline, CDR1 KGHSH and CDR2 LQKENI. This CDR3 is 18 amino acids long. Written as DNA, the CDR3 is TGTGCCAGCTCACCAATAGTACAGGGACGGGCTTCTGGAAACACCATATATTTT. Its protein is CASSPIVQGRASGNTIYF. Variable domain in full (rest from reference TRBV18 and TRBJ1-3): NAGVMQNPRHLVRRRGQEARLRCSPMKGHSHVYWYRQLPEEGLKFMVYLQKENIIDESGMPKERFSAEFPKEGPSILRIQQVVRGDSAAYFCASSPIVQGRASGNTIYFGEGSWLTVV.

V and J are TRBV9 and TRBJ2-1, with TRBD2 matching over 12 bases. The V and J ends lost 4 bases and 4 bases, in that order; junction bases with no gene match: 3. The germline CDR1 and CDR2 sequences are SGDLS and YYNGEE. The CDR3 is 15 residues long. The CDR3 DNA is TGTGCCAGCAGCTCTACTAGCGGGGGGTACAATGAGCAGTTCTTC. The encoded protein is CASSSTSGGYNEQFF.

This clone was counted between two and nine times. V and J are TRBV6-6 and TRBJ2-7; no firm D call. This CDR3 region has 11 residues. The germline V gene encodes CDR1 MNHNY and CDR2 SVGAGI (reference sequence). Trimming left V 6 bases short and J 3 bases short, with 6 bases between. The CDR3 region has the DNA TGTGCCAGCAGGCTCTACTACGAGCAGTACTTC. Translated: CASRLYYEQYF.

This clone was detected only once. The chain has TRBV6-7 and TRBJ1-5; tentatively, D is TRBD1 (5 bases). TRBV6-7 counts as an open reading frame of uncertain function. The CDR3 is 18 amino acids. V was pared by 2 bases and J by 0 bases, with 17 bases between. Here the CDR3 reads CASSYPSRGGDSNQPQHF. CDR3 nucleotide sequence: TGTGCCAGCAGTTACCCGAGCCGAGGAGGGGATAGCAATCAGCCCCAGCATTTT.

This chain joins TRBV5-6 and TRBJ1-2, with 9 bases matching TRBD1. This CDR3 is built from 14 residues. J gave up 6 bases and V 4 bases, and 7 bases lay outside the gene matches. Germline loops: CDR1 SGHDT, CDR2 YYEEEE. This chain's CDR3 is CASSPGDRGNGYTF. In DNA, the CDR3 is TGTGCCAGCAGCCCCGGCGACAGGGGGAATGGCTACACCTTC.

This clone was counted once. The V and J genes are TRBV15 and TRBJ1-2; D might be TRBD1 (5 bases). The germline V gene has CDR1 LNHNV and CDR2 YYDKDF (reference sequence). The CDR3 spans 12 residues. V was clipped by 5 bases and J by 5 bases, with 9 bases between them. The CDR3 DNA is TGTGCCACCAGCCAGTCAGGGTATGGCTACACCTTC. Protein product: CATSQSGYGYTF.

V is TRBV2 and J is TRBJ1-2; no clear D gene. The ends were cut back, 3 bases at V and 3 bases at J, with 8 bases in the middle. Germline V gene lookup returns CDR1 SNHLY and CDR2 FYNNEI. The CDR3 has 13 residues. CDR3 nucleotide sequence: TGTGCCAGCAGTGACAGCCAGGACTATGGCTACACCTTC. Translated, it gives CASSDSQDYGYTF.

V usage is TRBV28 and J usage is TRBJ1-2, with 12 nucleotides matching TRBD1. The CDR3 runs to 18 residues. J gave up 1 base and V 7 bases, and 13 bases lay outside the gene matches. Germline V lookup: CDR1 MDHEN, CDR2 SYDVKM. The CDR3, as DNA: TGTGCCAGCAACACCGCCGGGACAGGGGGCTTTTTTAACTATGGCTACACCTTC. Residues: CASNTAGTGGFFNYGYTF.

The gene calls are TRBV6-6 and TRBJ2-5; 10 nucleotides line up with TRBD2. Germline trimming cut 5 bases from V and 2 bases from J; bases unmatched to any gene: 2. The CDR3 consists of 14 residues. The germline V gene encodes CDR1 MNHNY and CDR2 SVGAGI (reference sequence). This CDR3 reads CASSLLAGQETQYF. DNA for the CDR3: TGTGCCAGCAGTCTACTAGCGGGGCAAGAGACCCAGTACTTC.